This T cell receptor beta chain was obtained from a study of blood T cell repertoires in COVID-19. Per the authors' pipeline: Amplification of reference gene primers provided the estimated nucleated cell counts. Data came from immunoSEQ multiplex PCR; TCRdb stores just in-frame clones and leaves some out. The V and J calls and the clone size are those of that table, but D and trimming were determined from the DNA. The sample contains around 220,000 clones, approximately 81% of which appear only once. Germline V gene lookup returns CDR1 SGHAT and CDR2 FQNNGV. J was trimmed by 5 bases and V by 1 base; bases with no gene match: 3. The CDR3 is 15 amino acids.

The sequencing sample was made of peripheral blood. The sequence was collected from a woman at least 80 years old with acute or convalescent COVID-19. The V call is TRBV11-2, the J call TRBJ1-5; 9 bases agree with TRBD1. The CDR3 coding sequence is TGTGCCAGCAGCTTAGGAGGGACAGGGCATCAGCCCCAGCATTTT. Residues: CASSLGGTGHQPQHF. Filled out from reference TRBV11-2 and TRBJ1-5, the complete variable domain reads EAGVAQSPRYKIIEKRQSVAFWCNPISGHATLYWYQQILGQGPKLLIQFQNNGVVDDSQLPKDRFSAERLKGVDSTLKIQPAKLEDSAVYLCASSLGGTGHQPQHFGDGTRLSIL.